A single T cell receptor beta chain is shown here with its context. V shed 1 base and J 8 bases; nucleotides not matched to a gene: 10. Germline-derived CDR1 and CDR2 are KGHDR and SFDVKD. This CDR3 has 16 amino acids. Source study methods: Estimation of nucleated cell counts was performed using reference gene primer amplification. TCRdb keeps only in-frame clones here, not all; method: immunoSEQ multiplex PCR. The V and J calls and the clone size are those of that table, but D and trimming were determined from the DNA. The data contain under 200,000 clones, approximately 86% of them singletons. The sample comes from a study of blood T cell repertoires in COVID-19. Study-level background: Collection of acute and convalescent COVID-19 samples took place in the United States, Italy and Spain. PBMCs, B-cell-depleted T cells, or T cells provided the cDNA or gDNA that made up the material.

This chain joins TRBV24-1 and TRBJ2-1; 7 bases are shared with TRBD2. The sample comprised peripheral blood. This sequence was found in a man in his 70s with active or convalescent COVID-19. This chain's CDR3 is CATSDFGGSGLHEQFF. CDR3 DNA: TGTGCCACCAGTGATTTCGGCGGGAGCGGATTACATGAGCAGTTCTTC.